These 13 T cell receptor beta chains originate from one sample sequenced in a study of vaccination and CD4 T cells after COVID-19 (dated by TCRdb to the early 2020s). The treatment or condition label corresponds to: approximately nine-day PBMC culture with coronavirus spike peptide pools or control peptides (ViraFEST assay). These receptors' antigens are unknown. The library came from PCR. Data came from an Illumina iSeq 100. DNA from cultured CD4+ T cells was subjected to TCR sequencing with the Oncomine TCR Beta short-read assay at the Johns Hopkins FTIC core. The public sequencing data were trimmed at Q25 with fastp and processed into clonotypes with MiXCR by TCRdb, which kept only in-frame beta chains. A single entry per CDR3 protein holds the most common genes and DNA from its merged rows. For this sample there are about 2,600 distinct CDR3 sequences; 25% to 30% appear just once. The ten most abundant clones make up 30% of the sample.

Sequencing used CD4+ T cells from blood, cultured in vitro, obtained after SARS-CoV-2 vaccination. Every receptor here comes from a human donor who had recovered from COVID-19.

This clonotype was recorded a few times. The chain couples TRBV6-1 to TRBJ2-1; 7 bases map to TRBD1. Unmatched junction bases numbered 3, after V lost 3 bases and J lost 1 base. Germline loops: CDR1 MNHNS, CDR2 SASEGT. The CDR3 is made up of 15 amino acids. The CDR3 DNA sequence: TGTGCCAGCAGTGATCAGGGACAGTCCTACAATGAGCAGTTCTTC. This translates into CASSDQGQSYNEQFF.

This clonotype has more than one count but fewer than ten. The rearrangement links TRBV20-1 to TRBJ1-1, with D tentatively TRBD1 (5 bases). Trimming shortened V by 6 bases and J by 3 bases, and 20 bases separated the two germline ends. This CDR3 has 15 amino acids. Germline V gene sequence: CDR1 DFQATT, CDR2 SNEGSKA (reference sequence). CDR3 amino acids: CSAQTPRVGYTEAFF. CDR3 DNA: TGCAGTGCCCAAACGCCCAGGGTAGGGTACACTGAAGCTTTCTTT.

This clonotype was observed a handful of times. The chain combines TRBV6-5 with TRBJ1-1; TRBD1 might be the D (6 bases). Trimming shortened V by 1 base and J by 11 bases, and 14 bases separated the two germline ends. Per the germline V gene, CDR1 is MNHEY and CDR2 is SVGAGI. The length of the CDR3 is 13 residues. Here the CDR3 DNA reads TGTGCCAGCAGTTACTGGGGGGGCCGTCGGGCTTTCTTT. Translating it yields CASSYWGGRRAFF.

The genes are TRBV27 and TRBJ2-7; D call uncertain. CDR1 is MNHEY, CDR2 SMNVEV, per germline (reference sequence). V lost 2 bases and J 1 base, leaving 12 bases between the germline ends. The CDR3 is 15 residues long. The CDR3 DNA is TGTGCCAGCAGTTTACGGGCGGCGGAATCCTACGAGCAGTACTTC. Protein: CASSLRAAESYEQYF.

By sample fraction, this clonotype is medium-sized. This sequence joins TRBV28 and TRBJ1-1; the D gene is possibly TRBD1 (5 bases). Trimming shortened V by 5 bases and J by 4 bases, and 17 bases separated the two germline ends. This CDR3 is built from 15 residues. Germline CDR1 MDHEN, CDR2 SYDVKM. The CDR3 DNA follows: TGTGCCAGCAGTCCTAATCAGGGTAGGAGCACTGAAGCTTTCTTT. This codes for CASSPNQGRSTEAFF.

This clonotype was counted a few times. The chain combines TRBV27 with TRBJ1-5; perhaps TRBD1 as D (5 bases). Germline assignment: CDR1 MNHEY and CDR2 SMNVEV (reference sequence). This CDR3 region has 13 residues. The V end was cut by 3 bases, the J end by 9 bases, with 12 bases between. The CDR3: CASSLKGTRPQHF. Written as DNA, the CDR3 is TGTGCCAGCAGTTTGAAAGGGACTAGGCCCCAGCATTTT.

This clonotype is labeled as large. The chain links TRBV20-1 to TRBJ1-2; D remains unclear. V shed 6 bases and J shed 5 bases, with 13 bases lying between them. CDR1 is DFQATT, CDR2 SNEGSKA, per germline (reference sequence). This CDR3 is built from 12 residues. The CDR3 DNA follows: TGCAGTGCCCGGGGAACTGCTTATGGCTACACCTTC. Its translation is CSARGTAYGYTF.

This clonotype was observed a handful of times. The chain recombines TRBV20-1 with TRBJ1-5; TRBD1 matches 9 bases. Trimming removed 5 bases from V and 2 bases from J; junction bases left unmatched: 13. CDR1 and CDR2 from the germline V gene are DFQATT and SNEGSKA (reference sequence). CDR3 length: 17 residues. In nucleotides, the CDR3 is TGCAGTGCTCCGGGACAGGGTGGCTATAGGGGCAATCAGCCCCAGCATTTT. Its protein product is CSAPGQGGYRGNQPQHF.

By share, this clonotype ranks as medium-sized. V and J are TRBV20-1 and TRBJ1-2, with 7 bases fitting TRBD1. The CDR3 loop spans 12 amino acids. The V segment lost 5 bases and the J segment 4 bases; nucleotides outside the gene matches: 4. Germline V gene data show CDR1 as DFQATT and CDR2 as SNEGSKA (reference sequence). CDR3 amino acids: CSAARDSYGYTF. CDR3 DNA: TGCAGTGCTGCCCGGGACAGCTATGGCTACACCTTC.

This clonotype counts as medium-sized. The CDR3 loop is CSADGTAEGNYGYTF. The DNA of the CDR3 is TGCAGTGCGGATGGGACAGCCGAGGGGAACTATGGCTACACCTTC. The chain joins TRBV20-1 to TRBJ1-2, with TRBD1 identical over 7 bases. V shed 6 bases, J shed 2 bases, and the junction held 12 bases outside the gene matches. This CDR3 spans 15 amino acids. Germline V gene lookup returns CDR1 DFQATT and CDR2 SNEGSKA (reference sequence).

This clonotype qualifies as medium-sized. The rearrangement uses TRBV7-2 and TRBJ1-6, with D possibly being TRBD1 (6 bases). This CDR3 has 16 residues. Trimming took off 2 bases at V and 10 bases at J, with 18 bases between the two ends. The V gene's germline CDR1 is SGHTA and CDR2 FQGNSA. The chain's CDR3 is CASSLQGGTLGSPLHF. The DNA of the CDR3 is TGTGCCAGCAGCTTACAAGGGGGGACCTTAGGGTCACCCCTCCACTTT. Based on the CDR3 plus reference TRBV7-2 and TRBJ1-6, the full variable domain is GAGVSQSPSNKVTEKGKDVELRCDPISGHTALYWYRQSLGQGLEFLIYFQGNSAPDKSGLPSDRFSAERTGGSVSTLTIQRTQQEDSAVYLCASSLQGGTLGSPLHFGNGTRLTVT.

This clonotype was observed a few times. The chain combines TRBV20-1 with TRBJ1-5, with 10 bases fitting TRBD1. The CDR3 runs to 16 residues. V lost 0 bases and J lost 8; bases outside the gene matches: 10. Germline values: CDR1 DFQATT, CDR2 SNEGSKA (reference sequence). In DNA form, the CDR3 reads TGCAGTGCTAGAGATGAGGGGGGACAGGGGAGTAAGCCCCAGCATTTT. Translating gives CSARDEGGQGSKPQHF.

This clonotype has a handful of counts. The chain recombines TRBV6-1 with TRBJ1-6; D may be TRBD1 (6 bases). The length of the CDR3 is 12 residues. The V end was cut by 6 bases, the J end by 8 bases, with 8 bases between. Germline loops: CDR1 MNHNS, CDR2 SASEGT. The CDR3 DNA reads TGTGCCAGCAGGAGGGGGGATTCACCCCTCCACTTT. Amino acid sequence: CASRRGDSPLHF.